This TCR beta chain was profiled in a study of blood T cell repertoires in COVID-19. Study-level background: T cells, B-cell-depleted T cells, or PBMCs provided the cDNA or gDNA that served as material.

The CDR3 extends over 14 amino acids. CDR1 is SGDLS, CDR2 YYNGEE, per germline. V lost 0 bases to trimming and J lost 8 bases, with 13 bases between them. In the authors' methods: The assay estimated nucleated cells by amplifying reference gene primers. Only in-frame clones appear in the TCRdb table, and some are missing; sequencing was by immunoSEQ multiplex PCR. That table is the source of V, J and clone size, and D and trimming were worked out from the DNA. The data show a few hundred thousand clones, roughly 84% seen once. Sequenced material: PBMCs or T cells enriched from blood (not recorded which). The receptor's source is a man aged 45-60 years who had recovered from COVID-19. The chain uses TRBV9 and TRBJ2-3; possibly TRBD2 for D (6 bases). CDR3 sequence (DNA): TGTGCCAGCAGCGTAGAATGGGGGGAGGCTACGCAGTATTTT. This codes for CASSVEWGEATQYF. The variable domain in full, completed from reference TRBV9 and TRBJ2-3, reads DSGVTQTPKHLITATGQRVTLRCSPRSGDLSVYWYQQSLDQGLQFLIQYYNGEERAKGNILERFSAQQFPDLHSELNLSSLELGDSALYFCASSVEWGEATQYFGPGTRLTVL.